This T cell receptor (beta chain) was observed in a study of identical twins. A template switching step contributed a universal primer site, while unique molecular identifiers were present in the cDNA. MiXCR, applied by TCRdb to the 5' RACE reads, yields one record per CDR3 protein. The data show 310,000 or so distinct CDR3 sequences, roughly 10% seen once. Study-wide points: Carriage of fewer insertions was seen in abundant cord blood beta clonotypes, whereas memory repertoires showed none. Zero-insertion analyses might be partly confounded by invariant T cells like MAIT and iNKT. The analysis was cross-sectional rather than longitudinal within donors.

V was pared by 3 bases and J by 6 bases, with 4 bases between. The CDR3 runs 12 residues. From germline, CDR1 is SGDLS and CDR2 YYNGEE. This clonotype was counted many times. The antigen is undetermined. These data were also filed under a second study, of yellow fever vaccine responses in identical twins.

The sequence derives from a woman under 30 in good health. V usage is TRBV9 and J usage is TRBJ2-6; D gene ambiguous. Specimen: CD8+ T cells sorted from blood. The CDR3 loop is CASSAAANVLTF. The CDR3 DNA sequence: TGTGCCAGCAGCGCCGCGGCCAACGTCCTGACTTTC.